This T cell receptor (beta chain) was captured in a study of cytomegalovirus exposure and HLA in healthy donors. V lost 4 bases, J lost 3 bases, and 14 bases stayed unmatched. The CDR3 length is 17 residues. CDR1 SNHLY and CDR2 FYNNEI come from the germline V gene. PCR employed 60 Vbeta and 13 Jbeta primers. The repertoire was sequenced with immunoSEQ multiplex PCR; TCRdb's copy has only in-frame clones and lacks some. The data contain approximately 110,000 clones, less than 90% of them singletons. The sequence was collected from a man aged 45 to 65 in good health and CMV-seronegative. The rearrangement links TRBV2 to TRBJ2-5, with TRBD2 identical over 7 bases. The specimen sequenced was PBMCs. The CDR3 DNA follows: TGTGCCAGCAGTGGTCCCGGGGAGGGGCGCCGGGAAGAGACCCAGTACTTC. Translation gives CASSGPGEGRREETQYF.